This T cell receptor (beta chain) was sequenced for a study of blood T cells in healthy people across ages. The people who gave samples were healthy Caucasians from Russia, aged 6 to 90. V lost 1 base and J lost 6, with 9 bases in between. The germline V gene encodes CDR1 SNHLY and CDR2 FYNNEI. The CDR3 is made up of 13 amino acids. Next came a second PCR, run for 7 to 11 cycles, which used a sample-barcoded 5' primer along with a J-beta primer mix. A template-switch adaptor containing 12 random nucleotides labeled each cDNA molecule. Each CDR3 protein is one row after TCRdb ran MiXCR on the 5' RACE reads. In the table there are about 1 million distinct CDR3 sequences, 40% to 55% of which are singletons. Findings of the study overall: A strong correlation was seen between TCR beta diversity and naive T cell percentage. The study lacked donor CMV status, which possibly confounded expanded clonotype changes.

In regard to this clonotype: Its antigen is as yet unknown.

The material sequenced was blood. This chain joins TRBV2 and TRBJ1-1; D is unresolved. This clonotype was obtained from an older woman in good health. DNA of the CDR3: TGTGCCAGCAGTGAAGGAGGTAACGCTGAAGCTTTCTTT. Translating it yields CASSEGGNAEAFF.